This T cell receptor beta chain derives from a study of T cell responses to AZD1222 COVID-19 vaccine. Study-wide findings and caveats: The CD4 TCRs associated with vaccination extended across spike and predominated at 160-218 and 743-854. Targeting of unmutated variant regions was reportedly seen in nearly half of spike-specific TCRs.

Germline CDR1 and CDR2: SGHTA and FQGNSA. There are 14 residues in the CDR3. V was cut by 6 bases and J by 14 bases, with 25 bases left in between. Method: immunoSEQ multiplex PCR; TCRdb's copy keeps in-frame clones and lacks some. The repertoire holds roughly 100,000 clones, with over 75% as singletons. Note on this clone: Antigen unknown.

This sample comprised peripheral blood, obtained on day 0 of AZD1222 vaccination. The receptor was isolated from an adult in good health. The chain recombines TRBV7-2 with TRBJ2-5, with a weak D call TRBD2 (5 bases). In nucleotides, the CDR3 is TGTGCCAGCAGAACTGTAAACACCGCCAGGAGGCTTTACTTC. It yields the protein CASRTVNTARRLYF.